The clone carrying this T cell receptor (beta chain) was detected only once. The data were produced by immunoSEQ multiplex PCR, yet TCRdb's version contains in-frame clones alone and is incomplete. The sample carries 210,000 or so clones, around 80% recorded once. The data derive from a study of blood T cell repertoires in COVID-19. On the study more broadly: Sample material is recorded as cDNA or gDNA derived from T cells, B-cell-depleted T cells, or PBMCs.

V was pared by 2 bases and J by 3 bases, with 17 bases between. The CDR3 length is 16 residues. Germline V lookup: CDR1 KGHSH, CDR2 LQKENI. The chain links TRBV18 to TRBJ2-7, with a possible D match to TRBD1 (6 bases). The TCR sequence derives from a young woman with COVID-19, enrolled during active disease. Material: peripheral blood. The CDR3 DNA sequence: TGTGCCAGCTCACCAATAACCGGGACAAACGACTACGAGCAGTACTTC. It translates to CASSPITGTNDYEQYF.